What follows is one TCR beta chain and its context. No antigen is known for it. The protocol was immunoSEQ multiplex PCR, while the TCRdb copy is restricted to in-frame clones and leaves out a portion. The repertoire holds 97,000 or so clones, more than 85% seen once, with just over 8% in the top ten. The data stem from a study of T cell responses to AZD1222 COVID-19 vaccine. Findings and caveats of the study: Vaccine-related CD4 TCRs covered spike, predominating at 160-218 and 743-854. Possibly, clonal diversity was underestimated; donors were largely white British and included more females. Recipients of AZD1222 seropositive at baseline numbered only 5 to 7. Spike-specific TCR breadth and depth both grew after two AZD1222 doses.

This TCR was recovered from an adult who received the AZD1222 COVID-19 vaccine. The source material was peripheral blood, sampled 28 days after the second AZD1222 dose.

The CDR3 DNA reads as TGTGCCAGCAGCTTAGTCCTAGCGGGAGGGCCAAAAGAGACCCAGTACTTC. Amino acid sequence: CASSLVLAGGPKETQYF. The chain links TRBV7-9 to TRBJ2-5; 12 positions agree with TRBD2. J was trimmed by 3 bases and V by 1 base; bases with no gene match: 6. CDR1 is SEHNR and CDR2 is FQNEAQ in the germline V gene (reference sequence). The CDR3 runs to 17 residues.